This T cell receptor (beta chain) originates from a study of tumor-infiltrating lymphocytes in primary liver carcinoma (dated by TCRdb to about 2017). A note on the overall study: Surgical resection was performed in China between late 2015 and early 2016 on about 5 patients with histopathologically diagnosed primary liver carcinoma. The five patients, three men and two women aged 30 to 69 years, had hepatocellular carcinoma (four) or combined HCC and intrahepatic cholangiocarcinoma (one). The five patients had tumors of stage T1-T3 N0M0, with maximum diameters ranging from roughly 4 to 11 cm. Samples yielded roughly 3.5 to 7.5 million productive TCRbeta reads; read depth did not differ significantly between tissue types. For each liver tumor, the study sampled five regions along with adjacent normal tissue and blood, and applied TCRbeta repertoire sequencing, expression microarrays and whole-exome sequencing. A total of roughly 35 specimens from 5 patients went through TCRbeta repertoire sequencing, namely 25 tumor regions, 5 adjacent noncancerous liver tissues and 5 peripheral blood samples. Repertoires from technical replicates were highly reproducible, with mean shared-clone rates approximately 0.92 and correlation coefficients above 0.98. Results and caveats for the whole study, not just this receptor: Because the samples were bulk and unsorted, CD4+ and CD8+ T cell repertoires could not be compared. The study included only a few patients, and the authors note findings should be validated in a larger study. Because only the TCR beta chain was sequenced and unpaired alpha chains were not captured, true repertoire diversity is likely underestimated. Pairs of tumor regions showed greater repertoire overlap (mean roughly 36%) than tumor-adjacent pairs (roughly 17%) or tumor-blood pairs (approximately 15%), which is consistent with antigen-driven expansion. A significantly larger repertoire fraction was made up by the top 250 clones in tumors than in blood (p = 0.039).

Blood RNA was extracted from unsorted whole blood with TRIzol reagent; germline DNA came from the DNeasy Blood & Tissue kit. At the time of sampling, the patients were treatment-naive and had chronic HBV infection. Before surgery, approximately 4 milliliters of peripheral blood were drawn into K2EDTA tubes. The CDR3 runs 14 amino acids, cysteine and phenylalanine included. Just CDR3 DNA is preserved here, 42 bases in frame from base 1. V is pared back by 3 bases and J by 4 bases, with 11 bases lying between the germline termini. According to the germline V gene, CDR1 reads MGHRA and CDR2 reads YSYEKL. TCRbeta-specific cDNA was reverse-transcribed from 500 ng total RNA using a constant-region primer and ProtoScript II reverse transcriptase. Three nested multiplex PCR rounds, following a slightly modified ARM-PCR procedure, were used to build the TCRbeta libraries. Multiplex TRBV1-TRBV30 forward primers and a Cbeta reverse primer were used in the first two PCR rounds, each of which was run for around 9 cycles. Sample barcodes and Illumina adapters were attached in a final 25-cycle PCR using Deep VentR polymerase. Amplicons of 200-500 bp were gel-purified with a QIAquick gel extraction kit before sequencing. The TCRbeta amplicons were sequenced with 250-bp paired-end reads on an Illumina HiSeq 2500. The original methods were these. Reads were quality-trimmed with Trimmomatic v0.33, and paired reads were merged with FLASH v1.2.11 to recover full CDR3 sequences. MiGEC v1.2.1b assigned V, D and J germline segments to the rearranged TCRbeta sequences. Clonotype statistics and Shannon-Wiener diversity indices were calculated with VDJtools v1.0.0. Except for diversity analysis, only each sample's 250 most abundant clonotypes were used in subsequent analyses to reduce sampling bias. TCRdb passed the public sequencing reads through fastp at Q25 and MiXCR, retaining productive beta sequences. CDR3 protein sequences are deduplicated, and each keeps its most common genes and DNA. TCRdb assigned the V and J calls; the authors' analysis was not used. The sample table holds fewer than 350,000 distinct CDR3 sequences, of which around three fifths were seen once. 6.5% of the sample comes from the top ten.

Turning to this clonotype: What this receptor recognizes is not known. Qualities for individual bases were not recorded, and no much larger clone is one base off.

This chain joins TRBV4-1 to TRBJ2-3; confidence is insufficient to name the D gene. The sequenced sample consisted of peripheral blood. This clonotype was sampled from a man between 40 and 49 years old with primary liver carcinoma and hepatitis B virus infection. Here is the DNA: TGCGCCAGCAGCCAGGCTAGTGTGGCAGATACGCAGTATTTT. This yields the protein CASSQASVADTQYF.